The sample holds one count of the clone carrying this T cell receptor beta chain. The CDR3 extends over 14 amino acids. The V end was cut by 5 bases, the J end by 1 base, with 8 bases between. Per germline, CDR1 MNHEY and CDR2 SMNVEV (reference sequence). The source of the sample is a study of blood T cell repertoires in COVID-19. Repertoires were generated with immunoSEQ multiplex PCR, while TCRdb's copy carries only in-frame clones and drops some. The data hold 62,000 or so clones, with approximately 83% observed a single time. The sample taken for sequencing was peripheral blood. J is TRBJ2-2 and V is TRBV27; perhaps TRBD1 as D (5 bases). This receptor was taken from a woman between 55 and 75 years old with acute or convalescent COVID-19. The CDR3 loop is CASSRGQNTGELFF. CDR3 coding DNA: TGTGCCAGCAGTCGAGGACAGAACACCGGGGAGCTGTTTTTT.